This T cell receptor (beta chain) stems from a study of blood T cell repertoires in COVID-19. The Seattle site enrolled patients during active infection and followed them longitudinally. Libraries were prepared by immunoSEQ multiplex PCR; TCRdb keeps only in-frame clonotypes and omits some of them. The sample includes 430,000 or so clones, around nine tenths of them seen just once. In germline, CDR1 is MNHEY, CDR2 SVGAGI. The V end lost 6 bases, the J end lost 4 bases, and 16 bases lay between the germline ends. The CDR3 loop spans 15 amino acids. The chain joins TRBV6-5 to TRBJ2-1, with a weak D call TRBD1 (6 bases). Specimen: peripheral blood. This sequence was found in a man aged 18-30 years with COVID-19, enrolled during active disease. The CDR3 DNA sequence: TGTGCCAGCAGCCCCAATTGGGGGCCATACAATGAGCAGTTCTTC. Translation gives CASSPNWGPYNEQFF.